These T cell receptor beta chains were read from a single sample in a study of blood T cell repertoires in COVID-19. Produced via immunoSEQ multiplex PCR; TCRdb's table is partial and in-frame only. The sample consists of some 200,000 clones, 70% to 90% of them appearing once. The specimen was peripheral blood. These receptors all come from a man aged 80 or over with acute or convalescent COVID-19. CDR3s include the opening cysteine and the closing phenylalanine or tryptophan. The D gene is left open where the match is weak. Clone size is shown for a subset of rows, as once, few, many or a class of expanded clone.

TRBV7-3	TRBJ1-1	-	-	CASSLTGNTEAFF	TGTGCCAGCAGCCTGACAGGGAACACTGAAGCTTTCTTT
TRBV2	TRBJ2-3	TRBD2	-	CASSPPSGSTDTQYF	TGTGCCAGCAGTCCTCCTAGCGGGAGCACAGATACGCAGTATTTT
TRBV3-1/TRBV3-2	TRBJ1-1	-	-	CASSQPGEGVGAFF	TGTGCCAGCAGCCAACCGGGGGAGGGGGTTGGAGCTTTCTTT
TRBV14	TRBJ2-7	-	-	CASSQDAQYEQYF	TGTGCCAGCAGCCAAGATGCCCAGTACGAGCAGTACTTC
TRBV7-2	TRBJ2-2	TRBD2	-	CASSLRAGVSIGELFF	TGTGCCAGCAGCCTGAGGGCGGGAGTATCAATAGGGGAGCTGTTTTTT
TRBV4-2	TRBJ1-1	TRBD1	-	CASSRDRGRAFF	TGTGCCAGCAGTCGGGACAGGGGGCGGGCTTTCTTT
TRBV7-2	TRBJ2-5	-	-	CASSLIGRRGETQYF	TGTGCCAGCAGCTTAATCGGGAGAAGGGGTGAGACCCAGTACTTC
TRBV18	TRBJ1-4	TRBD1	-	CASSPNLGTANEKLFF	TGTGCCAGCTCACCAAACCTCGGGACAGCGAATGAAAAACTGTTTTTT
TRBV7-9	TRBJ1-3	TRBD1	few	CATPRGAGGYEAGNTIYF	TGTGCCACCCCCAGAGGCGCAGGGGGCTATGAAGCTGGAAACACCATATATTTT
TRBV7-7	TRBJ2-2	TRBD2	-	CASSPGRIAGGGELFF	TGTGCTAGCAGCCCCGGAAGGATAGCGGGCGGCGGGGAGCTGTTTTTT
TRBV4-3	TRBJ1-2	-	-	CASSQAASVNYGYTF	TGCGCCAGCAGCCAAGCGGCCAGCGTTAACTATGGCTACACCTTC